A single sample gave rise to the 14 T cell receptor beta chains below, sequenced in a study of CD8+CD57+ T cells in acquired aplastic anemia. Genomic DNA provided the template from which TCR beta VDJ and CDR3 profiles were obtained. TCRdb analysed the reads with MiXCR anew, one entry per CDR3 protein. The data hold more than 150,000 distinct CDR3 sequences, with approximately 46% observed a single time. The sample comprised sorted CD4+, CD8+, or CD8+CD57+ T cells (not recorded which) from PBMCs. Receptor source: a human donor in good health.

In this sample, this clonotype turned up many times. The chain uses TRBV19 and TRBJ2-5; D uncertain. This CDR3 contains 13 residues. Trimming left V 0 bases short and J 2 bases short, with 4 bases between. Germline CDR1 reads LNHDA; CDR2 reads SQIVND (reference sequence). The CDR3, as DNA: TGTGCCAGTAGTATAGACGGGCAAGAGACCCAGTACTTC. The encoded protein is CASSIDGQETQYF.

This chain uses TRBV7-2 with TRBJ1-5; D not resolved. CDR3 length equals 13 residues. V shed 5 bases and J shed 0 bases, with 5 bases lying between them. CDR1 is SGHTA, CDR2 FQGNSA, per germline. The CDR3 DNA sequence: TGTGCCAGCAGCGCTTTTAGCAATCAGCCCCAGCATTTT. Translated, it gives CASSAFSNQPQHF.

A few counts support this clonotype. The gene calls are TRBV5-8 and TRBJ1-6; D not certain. The CDR3 is 15 residues long. Trimming cost V 4 bases and J 2 bases, with 10 bases left between them. Germline lookup yields CDR1 SGHTS and CDR2 YDEGEE. The CDR3, as DNA: TGTGCCAGCAGCAGAGGACGGGCCTATAATTCACCCCTCCACTTT. It yields the protein CASSRGRAYNSPLHF.

In its sample, this clonotype was seen many times. This rearrangement joins TRBV7-2 to TRBJ1-1; D is unresolved. The germline CDR1 and CDR2 sequences are SGHTA and FQGNSA. Trimming pared 2 bases from V and 3 bases from J, leaving 7 bases between. There are 13 residues in the CDR3. The CDR3 nucleotides are TGTGCCAGCAGCTTAATGGCAGACACTGAAGCTTTCTTT. It yields the protein CASSLMADTEAFF.

The gene calls are TRBV25-1 and TRBJ1-6; tentative D call: TRBD1 (6 bases). Between the trimmed V and J ends, which lost 8 bases and 0 bases, there was a span of 14 bases. This CDR3 is 16 amino acids long. Germline CDR1 and CDR2: MGHDK and SYGVNS. The CDR3 region has the DNA TGTGCCAGCGCGGACAGTTTCAGCTCCTATAATTCACCCCTCCACTTT. Protein sequence: CASADSFSSYNSPLHF.

About this clonotype: One end of the junction fails to match germline, which may point to a read error. The chain recombines TRBV10-3 with TRBJ2-7; the D is unclear. The CDR3 runs to 12 residues. From germline, CDR1 is ENHRY and CDR2 SYGVKD. CDR3: CASSTTRREQYF. The CDR3 DNA reads TGTGCCAGCAGTACCACCCGGCGCGAGCAGTACTTC.

The chain recombines TRBV11-1 with TRBJ2-1; a possible D gene is TRBD2 (7 bases). The V gene lost 10 bases and the J gene lost 9 bases, with 22 bases spanning the gap. There are 14 residues in the CDR3. Germline assignment: CDR1 SGHAT and CDR2 FQDESV (reference sequence). Here the CDR3 DNA reads TGTGCCACGGGTGGGAGGGCCCTAGGGGGTGAGCAGTTCTTC. It codes for CATGGRALGGEQFF.

The V call is TRBV12-3 or TRBV12-4, the J call TRBJ1-2; D may be TRBD1 (6 bases). The V and J ends lost 4 bases and 4 bases respectively, with 13 bases between them. The CDR3 contains 14 residues. This CDR3 is CASSYRTVSYGYTF. In DNA, the CDR3 is TGTGCCAGCAGTTACCGGACAGTTAGCTATGGCTACACCTTC.

This clonotype showed up just a few times. This chain links TRBV29-1 with TRBJ1-2, with TRBD1 matching over 8 bases. Trimming cost V 6 bases and J 8 bases; bases outside gene matches: 8. The CDR3 runs to 12 residues. Germline loops: CDR1 SQVTM, CDR2 ANQGSEA. The DNA for the CDR3 is TGCAGCGTCTCAGGGGGCGAGTGGGGCTACACCTTC. It yields the protein CSVSGGEWGYTF.

V is TRBV19 and J is TRBJ2-7; 9 bases agree with TRBD1. V gave up 5 bases and J gave up 0 bases; unmatched junction bases: 5. Germline CDR1 and CDR2: LNHDA and SQIVND (reference sequence). The CDR3 sequence is 15 residues long. CDR3 in amino acids: CASSPGTGHSYEQYF. The CDR3 DNA follows: TGTGCCAGTAGTCCCGGGACAGGGCACTCCTACGAGCAGTACTTC. Full variable domain (rest looked up from reference TRBV19 and TRBJ2-7): DGGITQSPKYLFRKEGQNVTLSCEQNLNHDAMYWYRQDPGQGLRLIYYSQIVNDFQKGDIAEGYSVSREKKESFPLTVTSAQKNPTAFYLCASSPGTGHSYEQYFGPGTRLTVT.

The chain is built from TRBV2 and TRBJ1-4; a weak D match, TRBD1 (6 bases). V lost 5 bases to trimming and J lost 5 bases, with 12 bases between them. The germline CDR1 and CDR2 sequences are SNHLY and FYNNEI. The CDR3 is 14 residues long. In DNA, the CDR3 is TGTGCCAGCAGTCCCTGGGGGGCAAATGAAAAACTGTTTTTT. This encodes CASSPWGANEKLFF.

This clonotype was found many times. This chain joins TRBV2 and TRBJ2-5; D is uncertain. CDR3 size: 11 residues. Germline CDR1 and CDR2: SNHLY and FYNNEI. V lost 7 bases and J lost 5, with 8 bases in between. CDR3 sequence: CASTMYETQYF. Here the CDR3 DNA reads TGTGCCAGCACCATGTACGAGACCCAGTACTTC.

In the case of this clonotype: One end of the junction is discordant with germline, which a read error may explain. The chain employs TRBV6-4 and TRBJ1-1, with D possibly being TRBD1 (6 bases). The CDR3 consists of 12 residues. Germline V gene sequence: CDR1 MRHNA, CDR2 SNTAGT. This chain's CDR3 is CGRRGNYTEAFF. The CDR3, as DNA: TGCGGGCGGAGGGGGAATTACACTGAAGCTTTCTTT.

The chain joins TRBV20-1 to TRBJ2-5, with a possible D match to TRBD1 (5 bases). Germline CDR1 DFQATT, CDR2 SNEGSKA (reference sequence). This CDR3 region has 13 residues. Trimming left V 0 bases short and J 5 bases short, with 10 bases between. The CDR3 coding sequence is TGCAGTGCTAGAGACACAGGTTCGGAGACCCAGTACTTC. It is translated as CSARDTGSETQYF.